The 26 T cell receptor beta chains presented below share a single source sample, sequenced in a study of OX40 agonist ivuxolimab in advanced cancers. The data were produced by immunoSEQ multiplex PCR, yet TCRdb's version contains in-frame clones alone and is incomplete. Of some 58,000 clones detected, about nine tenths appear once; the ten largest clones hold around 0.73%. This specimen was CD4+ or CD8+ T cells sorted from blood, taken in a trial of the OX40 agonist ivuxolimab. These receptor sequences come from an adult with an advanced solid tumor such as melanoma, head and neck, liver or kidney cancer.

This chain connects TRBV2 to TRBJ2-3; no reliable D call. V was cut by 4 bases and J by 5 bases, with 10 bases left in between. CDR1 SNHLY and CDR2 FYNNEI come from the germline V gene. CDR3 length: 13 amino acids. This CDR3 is CASSGGLRDTQYF. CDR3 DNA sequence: TGTGCCAGCAGTGGTGGCCTTCGAGATACGCAGTATTTT. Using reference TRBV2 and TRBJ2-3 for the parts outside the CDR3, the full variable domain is EPEVTQTPSHQVTQMGQEVILRCVPISNHLYFYWYRQILGQKVEFLVSFYNNEISEKSEIFDDQFSVERPDGSNFTLKIRSTKLEDSAMYFCASSGGLRDTQYFGPGTRLTVL.

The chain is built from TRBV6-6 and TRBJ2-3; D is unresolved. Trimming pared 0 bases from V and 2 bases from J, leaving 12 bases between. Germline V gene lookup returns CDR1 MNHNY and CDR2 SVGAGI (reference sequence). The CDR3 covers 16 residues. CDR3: CASSYSKSSITDTQYF. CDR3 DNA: TGTGCCAGCAGTTACTCGAAGTCTTCTATCACAGATACGCAGTATTTT.

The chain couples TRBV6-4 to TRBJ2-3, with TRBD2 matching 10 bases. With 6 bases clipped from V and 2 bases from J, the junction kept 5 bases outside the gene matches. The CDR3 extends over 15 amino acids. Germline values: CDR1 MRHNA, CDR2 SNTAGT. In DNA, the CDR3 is TGTGCCAGCAGCGTCGGACTAGCGGTCACAGATACGCAGTATTTT. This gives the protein CASSVGLAVTDTQYF.

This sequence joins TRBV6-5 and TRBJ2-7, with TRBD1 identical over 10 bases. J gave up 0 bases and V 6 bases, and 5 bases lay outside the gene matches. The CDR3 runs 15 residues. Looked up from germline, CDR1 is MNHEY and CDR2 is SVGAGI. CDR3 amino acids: CASSYRTGGSYEQYF. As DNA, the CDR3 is TGTGCCAGCAGCTACCGGACAGGGGGCTCCTACGAGCAGTACTTC.

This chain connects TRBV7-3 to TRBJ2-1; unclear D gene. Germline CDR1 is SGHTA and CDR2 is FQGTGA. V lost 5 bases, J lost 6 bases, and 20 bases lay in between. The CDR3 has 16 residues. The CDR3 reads CASSAQPARLGNEQFF. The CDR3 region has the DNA TGTGCCAGCAGCGCCCAGCCGGCCCGACTGGGCAATGAGCAGTTCTTC.

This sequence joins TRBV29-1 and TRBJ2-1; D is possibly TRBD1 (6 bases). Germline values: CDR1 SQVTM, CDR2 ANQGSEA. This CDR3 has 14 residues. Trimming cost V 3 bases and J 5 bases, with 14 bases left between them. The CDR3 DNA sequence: TGCAGCGTTGAGGGACAAACTTGGGACAATGAGCAGTTCTTC. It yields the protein CSVEGQTWDNEQFF.

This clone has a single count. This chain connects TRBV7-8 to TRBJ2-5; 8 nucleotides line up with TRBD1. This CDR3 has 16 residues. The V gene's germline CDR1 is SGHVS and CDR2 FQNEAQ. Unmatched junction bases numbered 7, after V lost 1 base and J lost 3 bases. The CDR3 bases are TGTGCCAGCAGCTTAGGGTTAGGACAGGGAAAAGAGACCCAGTACTTC. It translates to CASSLGLGQGKETQYF.

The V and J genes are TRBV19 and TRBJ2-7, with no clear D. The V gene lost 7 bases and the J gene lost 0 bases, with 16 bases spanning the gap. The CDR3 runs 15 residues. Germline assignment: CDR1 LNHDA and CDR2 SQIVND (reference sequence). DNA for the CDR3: TGTGCCAGTAAAGTCCTGGACGGAAGCTCCTACGAGCAGTACTTC. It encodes CASKVLDGSSYEQYF.

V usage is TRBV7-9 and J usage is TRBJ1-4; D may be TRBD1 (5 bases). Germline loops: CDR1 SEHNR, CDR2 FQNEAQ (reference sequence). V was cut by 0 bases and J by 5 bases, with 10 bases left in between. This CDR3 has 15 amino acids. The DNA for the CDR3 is TGTGCCAGCAGCTTAGCGACAGATGGAAATGAAAAACTGTTTTTT. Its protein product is CASSLATDGNEKLFF.

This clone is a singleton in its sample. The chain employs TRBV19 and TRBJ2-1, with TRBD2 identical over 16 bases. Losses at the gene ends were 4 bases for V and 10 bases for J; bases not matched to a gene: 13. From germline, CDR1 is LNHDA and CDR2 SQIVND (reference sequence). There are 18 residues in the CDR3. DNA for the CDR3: TGTGCCAGTAGTACCGGGACTAGCGGGAGGGCCACTCGTCGGGAGCAGTTCTTC. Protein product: CASSTGTSGRATRREQFF.

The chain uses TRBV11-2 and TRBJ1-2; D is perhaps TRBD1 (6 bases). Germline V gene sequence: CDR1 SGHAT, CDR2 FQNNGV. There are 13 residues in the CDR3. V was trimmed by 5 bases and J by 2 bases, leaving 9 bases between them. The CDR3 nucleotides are TGTGCCAGCAGCAGTGACAGGAACTATGGCTACACCTTC. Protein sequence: CASSSDRNYGYTF. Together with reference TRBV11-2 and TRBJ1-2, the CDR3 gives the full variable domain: EAGVAQSPRYKIIEKRQSVAFWCNPISGHATLYWYQQILGQGPKLLIQFQNNGVVDDSQLPKDRFSAERLKGVDSTLKIQPAKLEDSAVYLCASSSDRNYGYTFGSGTRLTVV.

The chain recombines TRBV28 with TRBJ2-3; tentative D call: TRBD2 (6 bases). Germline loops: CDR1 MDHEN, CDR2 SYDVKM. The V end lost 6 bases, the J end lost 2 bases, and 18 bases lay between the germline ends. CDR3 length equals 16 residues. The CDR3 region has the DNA TGTGCCAGCAGAAAAGGAAGGAGGGGCTCCACAGATACGCAGTATTTT. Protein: CASRKGRRGSTDTQYF.

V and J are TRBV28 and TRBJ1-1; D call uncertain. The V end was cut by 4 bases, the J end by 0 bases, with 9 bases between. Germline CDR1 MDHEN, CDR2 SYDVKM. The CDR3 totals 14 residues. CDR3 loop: CASSSSGMNTEAFF. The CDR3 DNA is TGTGCCAGCAGTTCTTCAGGAATGAACACTGAAGCTTTCTTT.

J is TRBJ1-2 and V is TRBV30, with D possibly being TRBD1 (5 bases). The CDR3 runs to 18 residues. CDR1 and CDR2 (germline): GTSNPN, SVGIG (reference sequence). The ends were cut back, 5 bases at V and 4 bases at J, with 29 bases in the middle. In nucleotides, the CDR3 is TGTGCCTGGGGATCTAAGGATCGGGGGGGGTTACGTGGCTATGGCTACACCTTC. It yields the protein CAWGSKDRGGLRGYGYTF.

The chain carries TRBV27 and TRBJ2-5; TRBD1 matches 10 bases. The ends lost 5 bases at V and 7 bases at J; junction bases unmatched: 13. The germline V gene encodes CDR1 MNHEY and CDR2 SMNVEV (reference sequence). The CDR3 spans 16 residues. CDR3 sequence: CASSARDRGGIGTQYF. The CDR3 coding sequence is TGTGCCAGCAGTGCCCGGGACAGGGGAGGGATAGGGACCCAGTACTTC.

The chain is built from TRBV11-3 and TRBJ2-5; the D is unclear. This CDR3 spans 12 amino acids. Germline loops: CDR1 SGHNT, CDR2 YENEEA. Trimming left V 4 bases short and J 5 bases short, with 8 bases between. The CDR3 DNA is TGTGCCAGCAGCTCGGTCCGGGAGACCCAGTACTTC. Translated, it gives CASSSVRETQYF.

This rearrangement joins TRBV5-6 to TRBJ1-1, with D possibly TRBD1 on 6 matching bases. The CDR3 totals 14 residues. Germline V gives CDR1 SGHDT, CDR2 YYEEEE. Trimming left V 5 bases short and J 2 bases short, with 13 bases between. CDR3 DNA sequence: TGTGCCAGCAGTTCCGACAGGCTTAACACTGAAGCTTTCTTT. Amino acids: CASSSDRLNTEAFF.

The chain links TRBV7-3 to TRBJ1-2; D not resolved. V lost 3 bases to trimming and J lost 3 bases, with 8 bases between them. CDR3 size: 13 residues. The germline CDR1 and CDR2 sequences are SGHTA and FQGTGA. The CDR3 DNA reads TGTGCCAGCAGCTTGGAGGCCTACTATGGCTACACCTTC. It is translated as CASSLEAYYGYTF.

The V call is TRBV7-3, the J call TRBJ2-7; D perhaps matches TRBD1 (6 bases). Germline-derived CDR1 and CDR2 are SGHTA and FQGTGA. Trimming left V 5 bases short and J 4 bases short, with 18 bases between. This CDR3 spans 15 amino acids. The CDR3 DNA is TGTGCCAGCAGCCTGAATGGGGGCAGCGAATACGAGCAGTACTTC. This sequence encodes CASSLNGGSEYEQYF.

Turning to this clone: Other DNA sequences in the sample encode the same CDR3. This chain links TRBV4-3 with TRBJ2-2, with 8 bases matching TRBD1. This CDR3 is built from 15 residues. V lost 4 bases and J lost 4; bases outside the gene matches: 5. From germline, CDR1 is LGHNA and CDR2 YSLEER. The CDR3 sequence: CASSRDRSSTGELFF. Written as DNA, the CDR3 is TGCGCCAGCAGCCGGGACAGGTCCTCCACCGGGGAGCTGTTTTTT.

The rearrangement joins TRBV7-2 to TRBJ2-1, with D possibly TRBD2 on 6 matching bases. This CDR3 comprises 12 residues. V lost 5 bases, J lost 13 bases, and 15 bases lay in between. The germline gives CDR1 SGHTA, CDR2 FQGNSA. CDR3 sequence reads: CASSLATGLQFF. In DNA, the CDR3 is TGTGCCAGCAGCCTGGCAACGGGACTCCAGTTCTTC. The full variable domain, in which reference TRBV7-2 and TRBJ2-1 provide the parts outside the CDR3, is GAGVSQSPSNKVTEKGKDVELRCDPISGHTALYWYRQSLGQGLEFLIYFQGNSAPDKSGLPSDRFSAERTGGSVSTLTIQRTQQEDSAVYLCASSLATGLQFFGPGTRLTVL.

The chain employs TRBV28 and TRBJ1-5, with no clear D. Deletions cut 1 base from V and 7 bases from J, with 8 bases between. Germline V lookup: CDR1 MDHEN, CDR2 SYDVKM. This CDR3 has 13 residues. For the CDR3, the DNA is TGTGCCAGCAGTTTATCTAGAAACCAGCCCCAGCATTTT. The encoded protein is CASSLSRNQPQHF.

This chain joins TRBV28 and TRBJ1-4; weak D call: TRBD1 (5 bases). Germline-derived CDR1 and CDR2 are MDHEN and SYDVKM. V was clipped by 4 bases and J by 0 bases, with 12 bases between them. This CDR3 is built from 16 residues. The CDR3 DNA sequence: TGTGCCAGCAGTTCCCCCCGGGGCCCAACTAATGAAAAACTGTTTTTT. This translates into CASSSPRGPTNEKLFF.

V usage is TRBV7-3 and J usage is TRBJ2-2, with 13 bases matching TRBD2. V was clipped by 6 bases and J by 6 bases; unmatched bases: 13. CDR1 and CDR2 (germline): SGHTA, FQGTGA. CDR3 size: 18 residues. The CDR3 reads CASSRTGTSGTMAGELFF. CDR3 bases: TGTGCCAGCAGTAGAACAGGGACTAGCGGGACTATGGCCGGGGAGCTGTTTTTT.

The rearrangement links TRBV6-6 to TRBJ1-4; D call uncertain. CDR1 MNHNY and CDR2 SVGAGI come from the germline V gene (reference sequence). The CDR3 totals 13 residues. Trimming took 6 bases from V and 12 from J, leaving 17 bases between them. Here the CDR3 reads CASSPGLFTELFF. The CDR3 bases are TGTGCCAGCAGCCCGGGCCTATTTACGGAACTGTTTTTT.

The CDR3 bases are TGTGCCATCCATGGCGAGGAGCGGTCTCTGTACTTC. It translates to CAIHGEERSLYF. The rearrangement joins TRBV10-3 to TRBJ2-7; tentatively, D is TRBD2 (5 bases). The germline V gene has CDR1 ENHRY and CDR2 SYGVKD. The V end was cut by 8 bases, the J end by 12 bases, with 20 bases between. The CDR3 is made up of 12 amino acids.